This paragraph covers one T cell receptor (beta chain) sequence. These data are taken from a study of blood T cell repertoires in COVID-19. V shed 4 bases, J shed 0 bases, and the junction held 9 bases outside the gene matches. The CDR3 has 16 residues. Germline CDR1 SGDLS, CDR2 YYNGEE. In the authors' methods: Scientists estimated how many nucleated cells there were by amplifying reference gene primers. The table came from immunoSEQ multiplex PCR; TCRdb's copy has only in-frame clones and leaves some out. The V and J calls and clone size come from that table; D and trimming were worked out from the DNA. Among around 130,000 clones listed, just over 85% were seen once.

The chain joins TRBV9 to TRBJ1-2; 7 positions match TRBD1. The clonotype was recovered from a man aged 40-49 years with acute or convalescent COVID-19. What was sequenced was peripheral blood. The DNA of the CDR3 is TGTGCCAGCAGCTCGGGGAACAGGGGAGCTAACTATGGCTACACCTTC. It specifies CASSSGNRGANYGYTF. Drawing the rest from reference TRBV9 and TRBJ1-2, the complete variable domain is DSGVTQTPKHLITATGQRVTLRCSPRSGDLSVYWYQQSLDQGLQFLIQYYNGEERAKGNILERFSAQQFPDLHSELNLSSLELGDSALYFCASSSGNRGANYGYTFGSGTRLTVV.